These 5 T cell receptor beta chains share one sample of origin, sequenced in a study of cytomegalovirus exposure and HLA in healthy donors. The study ran its PCR with 60 Vbeta and 13 Jbeta primers. The assay was immunoSEQ multiplex PCR, and TCRdb's table has in-frame clones only and misses some. The repertoire holds more than 100,000 clones, with approximately 8.9% as singletons. Sequencing was performed on PBMCs. Receptors were obtained from a woman between 40 and 50 years old in good health and CMV-seropositive.

This chain connects TRBV7-9 to TRBJ1-1, with D unclear. CDR1 is SEHNR and CDR2 is FQNEAQ in the germline V gene (reference sequence). Between the trimmed V and J ends, which lost 0 bases and 0 bases, there was a span of 11 bases. The CDR3 has 16 residues. In nucleotides, the CDR3 is TGTGCCAGCAGCTTAGCGGGCGAGGACTTGAACACTGAAGCTTTCTTT. Encoded protein: CASSLAGEDLNTEAFF.

The J gene is TRBJ2-3, the V gene TRBV5-6, with TRBD2 identical over 10 bases. Germline CDR1 and CDR2: SGHDT and YYEEEE. The CDR3 totals 16 residues. The J segment lost 5 bases and the V segment lost 0 bases, leaving 6 bases of the junction unmatched. This chain's CDR3 is CASSLVSGGALDTQYF. The CDR3 DNA is TGTGCCAGCAGCTTGGTGAGCGGGGGGGCCTTAGATACGCAGTATTTT.

This clone was detected only a few times. The chain has TRBV5-5 and TRBJ2-7; TRBD1 aligns across 8 bases. Germline CDR1 SGHKS, CDR2 YYEKEE (reference sequence). The V and J ends lost 0 bases and 9 bases, in that order; junction bases with no gene match: 11. The CDR3 consists of 15 residues. CDR3 nucleotides: TGTGCCAGCAGCTTGGCCCCGGGGCAGGGGGCGCGGCAGTACTTC. As protein: CASSLAPGQGARQYF.

This clone was recorded a few times. The chain links TRBV7-2 to TRBJ2-3; 13 bases align to TRBD2. From germline, CDR1 is SGHTA and CDR2 FQGNSA. CDR3 length equals 16 residues. V lost 7 bases and J lost 6; bases outside the gene matches: 10. CDR3 sequence reads: CASTPGLAGAGDTQYF. CDR3 nucleotide sequence: TGTGCCAGCACCCCCGGACTAGCGGGGGCGGGGGATACGCAGTATTTT.

In its sample, this clone was seen a few times. The chain links TRBV4-2 to TRBJ1-4; 7 positions agree with TRBD1. The CDR3 sequence is 13 residues long. With 6 bases clipped from V and 8 bases from J, the junction kept 6 bases outside the gene matches. The germline gives CDR1 LGHNA, CDR2 YNFKEQ. The CDR3 reads CASRGGEEEKLFF. CDR3 sequence (DNA): TGTGCCAGCAGAGGGGGCGAAGAAGAAAAACTGTTTTTT.